This T cell receptor (beta chain) was profiled in a study of technical replicates of blood from several donors. Libraries were prepared by immunoSEQ multiplex PCR; TCRdb keeps only in-frame clonotypes and omits some of them. This table holds some 80,000 clones, approximately 97% found once. This TCR derives from a human donor in good health. Sequenced material: T cells isolated from PBMCs.

CDR3 nucleotides: TGCGCCAGCAGCTTGATAGCGGGGAGCACAGATACGCAGTATTTT. Amino acid sequence: CASSLIAGSTDTQYF. The chain couples TRBV5-1 to TRBJ2-3, with 8 bases that match TRBD2. This CDR3 has 15 amino acids. Germline trimming cut 1 base from V and 0 bases from J; bases unmatched to any gene: 1. Germline assignment: CDR1 SGHRS and CDR2 YFSETQ.